A selection of T cell receptor beta chains follows, all from one sample in a study of shared clonotypes between healthy human individuals. Sequencing used immunoSEQ multiplex PCR; TCRdb keeps in-frame clones, though not all of them. Of over 2,000,000 clones listed, over 85% are singletons. Source material: naive CD8+ T cells from PBMCs. The receptors were gathered from a young man in good health. Some clones in this sample may be carry-over from other donors' samples. The CDR3 runs from the conserved cysteine through the conserved F or W. Some rows have no size entry. The others give once, few or many, or a class for an expanded clone.

size,length,V,J,CDR3
NA,16,TRBV7-9,TRBJ2-2,CASSLLLGQGHGELFF
NA,13,TRBV28,TRBJ2-4,CASSLSQGFGPYF
NA,17,TRBV5-1,TRBJ2-3,CASSFTRGVPVPDTQYF
NA,16,TRBV11-2,TRBJ2-3,CASSFGTSGTTDTQYF
NA,16,TRBV27,TRBJ1-5,CASSLSRGSSNQPQHF
NA,14,TRBV19,TRBJ1-5,CASSIVASPRPQHF
NA,14,TRBV5-1,TRBJ2-7,CASSLYAGGREQYF
NA,13,TRBV14,TRBJ2-3,CASRLAGIDTQYF
NA,16,TRBV5-6,TRBJ1-2,CASSSTTRGLGYGYTF
NA,14,TRBV19,TRBJ1-5,CASSIFGSNQPQHF
NA,16,TRBV5-1,TRBJ2-7,CASSGREAGPSYEQYF
NA,16,TRBV15,TRBJ2-7,CATQTGGGYPNREQYF
NA,14,TRBV7-9,TRBJ2-3,CASSLDTSTDTQYF
few,12,TRBV21-1,TRBJ1-5,CASMRAARSQHF
NA,14,TRBV28,TRBJ1-2,CASSILTRAAGYTF
NA,15,TRBV10-3,TRBJ1-5,CAISEWPVGNQPQHF
NA,16,TRBV14,TRBJ2-7,CASSHLPQGGTYEQYF
NA,15,TRBV9,TRBJ1-2,CASSVVGTPGYGYTF
NA,15,TRBV28,TRBJ1-1,CASNFAGTMNTEAFF
NA,13,TRBV6-1,TRBJ2-7,CASSVGLSYEQYF
NA,18,TRBV7-9,TRBJ1-5,CASSSPGQGADGNQPQHF
NA,15,TRBV28,TRBJ1-1,CASSVSGTMDGVAFF
NA,16,TRBV4-3,TRBJ2-7,CASSQGSGRAGHEQYF
NA,16,TRBV11-3,TRBJ2-3,CASSSSSGSWADTQYF
once,16,TRBV4-3,TRBJ2-3,CASSHRRDRGTDTQYF
few,14,TRBV9,TRBJ1-1,CASSGRTGNTEAFF
NA,12,TRBV28,TRBJ2-7,CASSLRGYEQYF
NA,19,TRBV6-1,TRBJ2-2,CASSVTRVFGTTFTGELFF
NA,15,TRBV5-6,TRBJ2-7,CASSLEDREPYEQYF
NA,16,TRBV15,TRBJ2-1,CATSTGLAGGWNEQFF
NA,18,TRBV10-3,TRBJ2-6,CAISEASGRAGGANVLTF
NA,15,TRBV9,TRBJ1-2,CASSASSSANYGYTF
NA,14,TRBV19,TRBJ2-1,CASSMLSSYNEQFF
NA,15,TRBV27,TRBJ2-7,CASTLRTGGSYEQYF
NA,16,TRBV28,TRBJ1-2,CASSIPRDIFTYGYTF
NA,15,TRBV27,TRBJ2-7,CASSFSGGPTYEQYF
NA,13,TRBV30,TRBJ2-3,CAWSVDSTDTQYF
NA,17,TRBV7-8,TRBJ2-1,CASSLTMIGSSYNEQFF